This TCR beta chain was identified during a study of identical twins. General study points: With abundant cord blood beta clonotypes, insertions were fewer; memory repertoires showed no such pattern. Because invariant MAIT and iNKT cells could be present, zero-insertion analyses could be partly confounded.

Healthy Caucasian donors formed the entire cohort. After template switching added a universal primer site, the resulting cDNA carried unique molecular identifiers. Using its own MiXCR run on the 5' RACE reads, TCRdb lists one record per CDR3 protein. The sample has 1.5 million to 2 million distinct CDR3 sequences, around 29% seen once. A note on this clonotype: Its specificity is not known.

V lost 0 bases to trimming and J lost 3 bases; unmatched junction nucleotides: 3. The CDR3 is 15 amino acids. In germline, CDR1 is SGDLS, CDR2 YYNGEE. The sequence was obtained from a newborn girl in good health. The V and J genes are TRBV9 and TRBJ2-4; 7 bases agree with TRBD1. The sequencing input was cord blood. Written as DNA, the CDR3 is TGTGCCAGCAGCGTAGGACGGACAGGCAAAAACATTCAGTACTTC. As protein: CASSVGRTGKNIQYF.